This record looks at one TCR beta chain sequence and its context. The data derive from a study of CD8+ T cells in alopecia areata. Study information: Patients in the treated group were given tofacitinib by mouth, 5 to 10 mg twice a day.

The V segment lost 2 bases and the J segment 13 bases; nucleotides outside the gene matches: 10. The CDR3 has 16 amino acids. CDR1 ENHRY and CDR2 SYGVKD come from the germline V gene. The authors extracted RNA and reverse transcribed it into cDNA as the sequencing template. This table comes from immunoSEQ multiplex PCR, and its TCRdb copy is limited to in-frame clones, with some not included. The sample contains 200,000 to 250,000 clones, less than 80% of which appear only once. The source material was CD4+ T cells sorted from blood, sampled at week 0. The rearrangement uses TRBV10-3 and TRBJ1-6; 11 bases align to TRBD1. The sequence came from a human donor with alopecia areata. The CDR3 sequence is CAISEGQGQGVLPLHF. The DNA for the CDR3 is TGTGCCATCAGTGAGGGTCAGGGACAGGGGGTTCTCCCCCTCCACTTT.